The clone carrying this T cell receptor (beta chain) was detected a few times. The target antigen is unknown. The data derive from a study of T cell repertoires in cytomegalovirus infection. For the study at large: Signatures in public TCR beta sequences pointed to both CMV infection and matching HLA type.

TCRdb reprocessed the reads with MiXCR, giving one entry per CDR3 protein. The repertoire holds 400,000 or so distinct CDR3 sequences, with under 40% as singletons. This CDR3 is built from 16 residues. Trimming removed 1 base from V and 5 bases from J, with 18 bases in between. The study's findings and limits: The response measured ex vivo was dominated by TCR beta clonotypes (HLA-C-restricted and CMV-specific).

This clonotype originated in a human donor in good health (CMV status not recorded). Some clones in this sample may be carry-over from other donors' samples. The chain uses TRBV12-3 or TRBV12-4 and TRBJ2-7; D tentatively fits TRBD1 or TRBD2 (5 bases each). Source material: PBMCs. The CDR3: CASSLGGKGRWDEQYF. CDR3 bases: TGTGCCAGCAGTTTAGGAGGGAAGGGGCGATGGGACGAGCAGTACTTC.